This T cell receptor (beta chain) was retrieved from a study of shared clonotypes between healthy human individuals. Whole-study results and caveats: Sharing of clonotypes among donors was expected to vary with sequencing depth. Having only a few donors restricted how much genetic and exposure-history diversity was captured.

About this clone: The antigen is undetermined.

Negatively enriched CD4+ T cells were divided by CD45RA into naive and memory. The authors ran the assay at deep level. The method was immunoSEQ multiplex PCR; TCRdb's version includes in-frame clones alone and lacks a portion of them. In the table there are more than 1.2 million clones, roughly 98.5% of which are singletons. The V gene's germline CDR1 is ENHRY and CDR2 SYGVKD. The CDR3 is 13 residues long. The trim removed 6 bases at V and 3 bases at J, leaving 2 bases unmatched. This chain joins TRBV10-3 and TRBJ1-1, with TRBD1 matching over 9 bases. The specimen sequenced was naive CD4+ T cells sorted from blood. As to subset: CD45RA+ positively selected. The receptor's source is a young man in good health. This CDR3 is CAIRRTGDTEAFF. CDR3 DNA: TGTGCCATCAGGAGGACAGGGGACACTGAAGCTTTCTTT.